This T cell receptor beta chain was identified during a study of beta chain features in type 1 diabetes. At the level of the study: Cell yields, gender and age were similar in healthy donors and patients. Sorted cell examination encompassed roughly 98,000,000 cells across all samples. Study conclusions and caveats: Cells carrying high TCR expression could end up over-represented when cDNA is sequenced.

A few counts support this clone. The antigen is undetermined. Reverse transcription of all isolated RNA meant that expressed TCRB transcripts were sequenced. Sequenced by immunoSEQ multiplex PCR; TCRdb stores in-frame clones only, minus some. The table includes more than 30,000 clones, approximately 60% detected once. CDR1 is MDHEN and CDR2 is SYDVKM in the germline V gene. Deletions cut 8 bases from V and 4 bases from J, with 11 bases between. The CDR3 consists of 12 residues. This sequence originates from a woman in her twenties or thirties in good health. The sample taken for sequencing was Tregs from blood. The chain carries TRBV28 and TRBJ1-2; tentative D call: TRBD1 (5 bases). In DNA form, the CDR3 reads TGTGCCAGCTTTCGACAGCCCTATGGCTACACCTTC. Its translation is CASFRQPYGYTF.